This TCR beta chain was identified during a study of blood T cell repertoires in COVID-19. In germline, CDR1 is MDHEN, CDR2 SYDVKM. The CDR3 loop spans 18 amino acids. V dropped 2 bases and J dropped 5; count of bases not matched to a gene: 15. Some clones are missing from TCRdb's copy, which holds only in-frame ones; the method was immunoSEQ multiplex PCR. The sample yields about 94,000 clones, more than 65% seen once. Sequencing was carried out using peripheral blood. This sequence joins TRBV28 and TRBJ2-5, with 9 bases fitting TRBD2. The sequence was obtained from a man aged 55-75 years with acute or convalescent COVID-19. DNA for the CDR3: TGTGCCAGCAGTTTACGATTTAGCGGGGGCCGCATCCCCGAGACCCAGTACTTC. Translation gives CASSLRFSGGRIPETQYF.